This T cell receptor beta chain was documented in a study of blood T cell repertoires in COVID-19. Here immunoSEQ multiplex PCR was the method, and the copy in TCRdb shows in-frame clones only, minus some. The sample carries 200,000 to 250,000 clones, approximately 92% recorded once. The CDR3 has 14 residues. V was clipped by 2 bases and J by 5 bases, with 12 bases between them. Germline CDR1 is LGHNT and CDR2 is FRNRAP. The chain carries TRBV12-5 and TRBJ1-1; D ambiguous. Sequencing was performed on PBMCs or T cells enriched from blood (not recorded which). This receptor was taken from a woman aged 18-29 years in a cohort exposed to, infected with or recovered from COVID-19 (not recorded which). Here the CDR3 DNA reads TGTGCTAGTGGTTTGCAGGTCCCGGGGACTGAAGCTTTCTTT. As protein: CASGLQVPGTEAFF.